What follows describes a single T cell receptor (beta chain). The junction departs from the called germline gene at one end, perhaps through a read error. This sample was taken from a study of PD-L1 blockade in urothelial cancer. Study-wide background: Patients started atezolizumab around 2014, 1,200 mg intravenously every 3 weeks. At 6 weeks and at 3 weeks (second dose) after treatment start, blood was analyzed.

Into every PCR, synthetic TCR analog templates were spiked. Only in-frame clones appear in the TCRdb table, and some are missing; sequencing was by immunoSEQ multiplex PCR. The table lists around 40,000 clones, 86% of them singletons. Time point given: peripheral blood 6 weeks after treatment start. The CDR3 spans 13 residues. The germline gives CDR1 SSHAT, CDR2 FNYEAQ (reference sequence). The source was PBMCs, collected around atezolizumab (anti-PD-L1) treatment. The clonotype originates from a man aged 55 to 70 with urothelial cancer. This chain connects TRBV7-7 to TRBJ2-7; TRBD2 matches 9 bases. The CDR3 spells CASSPGTSSEQYF. The CDR3 DNA reads as TGTGCTAGCAGCCCCGGGACTAGCAGCGAGCAGTACTTC.